Detailed here is one TCR beta chain. Its specificity is unknown. Sequenced by immunoSEQ multiplex PCR; TCRdb stores in-frame clones only, minus some. The top ten clones hold about an eighth of a sample with about 94,000 clones, about 88% of them seen once. The data derive from a study of T cell responses to AZD1222 COVID-19 vaccine. Findings and caveats of the study: Two doses of AZD1222 preceded a rise in Spike-specific TCR breadth and depth.

This sample comprised peripheral blood, obtained on day 0 of AZD1222 vaccination. This TCR was recovered from an adult in good health.

For the CDR3, the DNA is TGTGCCAGTAGGCCCGGCGGCGGCTACGAGCAGTACTTC. This gives the protein CASRPGGGYEQYF. This chain uses TRBV19 with TRBJ2-7, with D uncertain. Germline V gene sequence: CDR1 LNHDA, CDR2 SQIVND (reference sequence). V dropped 6 bases and J dropped 3 bases, with 12 bases sitting between them. This CDR3 is built from 13 residues.